Listed here are 7 T cell receptor beta chains from one sample, sequenced in a study of shared clonotypes between healthy human individuals. Naive-designated CD8 cells lacked CD45RO, were positively enriched for CCR7, and omitted terminally differentiated effector memory CD45RA+ cells. Clones were sequenced by immunoSEQ multiplex PCR, and TCRdb holds only the in-frame ones, with some missing. The data show roughly 550,000 clones, roughly 95% seen once. The sequenced material came from naive CD8+ T cells sorted from blood. The receptors come from a woman aged 25-40 years in good health.

The genes are TRBV6-1 and TRBJ2-2; a weak D match, TRBD2 (6 bases). The V gene's germline CDR1 is MNHNS and CDR2 SASEGT. V lost 1 base and J lost 6, with 12 bases in between. The CDR3 contains 15 residues. The CDR3 DNA sequence: TGTGCCAGCAGTGAAGTAGGTGGGGGGTCCGGGGAGCTGTTTTTT. This translates into CASSEVGGGSGELFF.

This sequence joins TRBV28 and TRBJ1-2, with unresolved D. Germline lookup yields CDR1 MDHEN and CDR2 SYDVKM. This CDR3 is built from 13 residues. Deletions cut 3 bases from V and 3 bases from J, with 8 bases between. Here the CDR3 reads CASSFPTDYGYTF. The CDR3 DNA is TGTGCCAGCAGTTTTCCTACTGACTATGGCTACACCTTC.

This chain connects TRBV6-5 to TRBJ2-7; weak D call: TRBD2 (6 bases). The germline CDR1 and CDR2 sequences are MNHEY and SVGAGI. The ends were cut back, 3 bases at V and 6 bases at J, with 15 bases in the middle. This CDR3 is 14 amino acids long. The CDR3 reads CASSYMSAGREQYF. The CDR3, as DNA: TGTGCCAGCAGTTATATGAGTGCGGGGCGCGAGCAGTACTTC.

The rearrangement joins TRBV6-5 to TRBJ2-1; TRBD2 agrees at 14 bases. This CDR3 contains 15 residues. Trimming removed 7 bases from V and 6 bases from J; junction bases left unmatched: 5. The V gene's germline CDR1 is MNHEY and CDR2 SVGAGI. CDR3 amino acids: CASTPGTSGGNEQFF. The CDR3 region has the DNA TGTGCCAGCACCCCAGGGACTAGCGGGGGCAATGAGCAGTTCTTC.

The V gene is TRBV7-8, the J gene TRBJ2-7, with D possibly being TRBD1 (5 bases). Germline V gives CDR1 SGHVS, CDR2 FQNEAQ. This CDR3 has 14 amino acids. Trimming stripped 0 bases from V and 3 bases from J, with 9 bases between. The chain's CDR3 is CASSLAVDSYEQYF. The CDR3 DNA reads TGTGCCAGCAGCTTAGCGGTTGACAGCTACGAGCAGTACTTC.

The chain uses TRBV19 and TRBJ2-1, with 11 bases that match TRBD2. V trimming: 6 bases; J trimming: 3 bases; junction bases outside the gene matches: 10. Germline CDR1 LNHDA, CDR2 SQIVND (reference sequence). The CDR3 runs to 17 residues. The CDR3 sequence is CASRGGETSGDYNEQFF. As DNA, the CDR3 is TGTGCCAGTAGGGGCGGGGAGACTAGCGGGGACTACAATGAGCAGTTCTTC.

This chain connects TRBV7-9 to TRBJ2-3; 7 bases map to TRBD2. The germline V gene has CDR1 SEHNR and CDR2 FQNEAQ (reference sequence). This CDR3 spans 15 amino acids. With 10 bases clipped from V and 2 bases from J, the junction kept 12 bases outside the gene matches. CDR3 protein: CATQSRGDPTDTQYF. For the CDR3, the DNA is TGTGCCACCCAAAGTCGGGGGGACCCCACAGATACGCAGTATTTT.